This TCR beta chain came from a study of shared clonotypes between healthy human individuals. The CDR3 covers 20 residues. V shed 5 bases, J shed 3 bases, and the junction held 19 bases outside the gene matches. CDR1 is SGHVS, CDR2 FQNEAQ, per germline. Healthy adults negative for HIV, lacking recent acute infections or vaccinations, served as donors. Broader study findings: Non-shared clonotypes were found to have lower generation probabilities than the clonotypes that were shared by all four of the sorted-subset donors. Among donors, the sharing of clonotypes was expected to be influenced by sequencing depth.

Concerning this clone itself: Its antigen is currently unknown.

The table came from immunoSEQ multiplex PCR; TCRdb's copy has only in-frame clones and leaves some out. The sample contains some 650,000 clones, approximately 97% of which appear only once. The sequence derives from a woman between 25 and 40 years old in good health. Sequenced: naive CD4+ T cells sorted from blood. The subset: CD45RA+ positively selected. The chain couples TRBV7-8 to TRBJ2-7; 13 bases line up with TRBD2. Here the CDR3 DNA reads TGTGCCAGCAGCCCCCTCTCCCGAACTAGCGGGAGGGCCTTGTTCTACGAGCAGTACTTC. It specifies CASSPLSRTSGRALFYEQYF.